The TCR beta chain under discussion was sequenced for a study of vaccination and CD4 T cells after COVID-19. Study-wide background: Convalescent donors were composed of six males and four females, of whom two were Hispanic.

Turning to this clonotype: Its matching antigen is unknown.

This CDR3 region has 13 residues. Germline CDR1 is ENHRY and CDR2 is SYGVKD. Trimming took 10 bases from V and 2 from J, leaving 14 bases between them. Cultured CD4+ T-cell DNA underwent Oncomine TCR Beta short-read sequencing. MiXCR was run by TCRdb on the PCR reads, yielding one entry per CDR3 protein. The sample consists of approximately 15,000 distinct CDR3 sequences, about 57% of them appearing once. Treatment in this sample: roughly nine-day PBMC culture with coronavirus spike peptide pools or control peptides (ViraFEST assay). This chain joins TRBV10-3 and TRBJ1-2; no clear D. This sequence originates from a human donor who had recovered from COVID-19. What was sequenced was CD4+ T cells from blood, cultured in vitro. The chain's CDR3 is CATPQVGNYGYTF. As DNA, the CDR3 is TGTGCCACGCCCCAGGTTGGAAACTATGGCTACACCTTC.